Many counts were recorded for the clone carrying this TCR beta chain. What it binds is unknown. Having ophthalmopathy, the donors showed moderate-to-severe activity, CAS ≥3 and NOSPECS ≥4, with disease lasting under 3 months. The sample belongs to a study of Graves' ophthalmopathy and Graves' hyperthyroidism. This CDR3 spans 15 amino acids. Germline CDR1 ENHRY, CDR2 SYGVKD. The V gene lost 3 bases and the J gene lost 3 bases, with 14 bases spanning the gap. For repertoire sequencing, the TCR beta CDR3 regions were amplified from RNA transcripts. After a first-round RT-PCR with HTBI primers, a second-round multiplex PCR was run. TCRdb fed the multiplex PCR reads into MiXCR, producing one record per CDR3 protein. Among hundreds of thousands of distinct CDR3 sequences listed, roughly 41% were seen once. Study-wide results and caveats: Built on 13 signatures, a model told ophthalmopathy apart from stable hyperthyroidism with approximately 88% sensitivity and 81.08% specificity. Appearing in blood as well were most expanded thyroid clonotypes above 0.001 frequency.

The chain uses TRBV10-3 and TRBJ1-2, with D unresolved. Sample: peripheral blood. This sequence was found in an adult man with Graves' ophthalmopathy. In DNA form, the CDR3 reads TGTGCCATCAGTGACGGTCGGGGTGGGGACTATGGCTACACCTTC. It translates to CAISDGRGGDYGYTF.